The rows below give T cell receptor beta chains drawn from one sample of a study of blood T cell repertoires in COVID-19. The protocol was immunoSEQ multiplex PCR, while the TCRdb copy is restricted to in-frame clones and leaves out a portion. The repertoire has roughly 49,000 clones, approximately 93% of them found once; the top ten carry less than 1.2%. The sequenced sample was peripheral blood. The receptors derive from a man aged 55-75 years with COVID-19, enrolled during active disease. The CDR3 runs from the conserved cysteine through the conserved F or W. The D gene is left open where the match is weak. Only part of the rows carry a size: once, few, many, or a class if the clone is expanded.

TGCGCCAGCAGCCAACCGGGACAACCTCGAAAAAACACTGAAGCTTTCTTT | CASSQPGQPRKNTEAFF | TRBV4-1 | . | TRBJ1-1 | .
TGTGCCAGCAGCGTAGCCGGTGCAGGGGTGTACGAGCAGTACTTC | CASSVAGAGVYEQYF | TRBV9 | . | TRBJ2-7 | .
TGTGCCAGTAGTACCGGGGACAGGCGGTATCAGCCCCAGCATTTT | CASSTGDRRYQPQHF | TRBV19 | TRBD1 | TRBJ1-5 | .
TGTGCCAGCAGCTTGGGGACAGGGGAAGGCTACACCTTC | CASSLGTGEGYTF | TRBV5-5 | TRBD1 | TRBJ1-2 | .
TGTGCCAGCAGGCCAGGGCTTCGCTGGGAAGAAAAACTGTTTTTT | CASRPGLRWEEKLFF | TRBV28 | . | TRBJ1-4 | .
TGTGCCTGGAGTGTTGACTCCCGTGGGTCGCCTTATAGCAATCAGCCCCAGCATTTT | CAWSVDSRGSPYSNQPQHF | TRBV30 | . | TRBJ1-5 | once
TGCGCCAGCAGTCAAAAAACAGGGCTTGTGCAGTTCTTC | CASSQKTGLVQFF | TRBV23-1 | . | TRBJ2-1 | .
TGTGCCAGCAGTCCCGGACAGGAGTATGGCTACACCTTC | CASSPGQEYGYTF | TRBV7-3 | TRBD1 | TRBJ1-2 | .
TGTGCCTGGAGTTTAAGGGGGGAAAAACTGTTTTTT | CAWSLRGEKLFF | TRBV30 | . | TRBJ1-4 | .
TGTGCCAGCAGTGAAGCACGGACAGGGGGGCCTATGAGCTACACCTTC | CASSEARTGGPMSYTF | TRBV2 | TRBD1 | TRBJ1-2 | .
TGCAGTGCTAGTGCCAGCCGGACAGGGTATTATGACTATGGCTACACCTTC | CSASASRTGYYDYGYTF | TRBV20-1 | TRBD1 | TRBJ1-2 | once
TGTGCCAGCAGCTTAGAGGCGGGAGGGCCCTACAATGAGCAGTTCTTC | CASSLEAGGPYNEQFF | TRBV11-2 | TRBD2 | TRBJ2-1 | .
TGTGCCAGCAGGCGGGGACAGCGTGGCGGTGGAAACACCATATATTTT | CASRRGQRGGGNTIYF | TRBV2 | TRBD1 | TRBJ1-3 | few
TGTGCCAGTAGTAGCCTCGGACTTATGAACACTGAAGCTTTCTTT | CASSSLGLMNTEAFF | TRBV19 | . | TRBJ1-1 | .
TGTGCCAGCTCACGTCGCGCCGGAGGCACTGAAGCTTTCTTT | CASSRRAGGTEAFF | TRBV18 | . | TRBJ1-1 | .
TGTGCCAGCAGTTTTTTGGGGCAGGACTATGGCTACACCTTC | CASSFLGQDYGYTF | TRBV27 | . | TRBJ1-2 | .
TGCGCCAGCAGCCAAATAGGTAGCGGGAGCAATGAGCAGTTCTTC | CASSQIGSGSNEQFF | TRBV4-1 | TRBD2 | TRBJ2-1 | .
TGCGCCAGCGCACTCGGACAGGGGAATTCACCCCTCCACTTT | CASALGQGNSPLHF | TRBV10-2 | TRBD1 | TRBJ1-6 | once
TGCGCCAGCAGCCAATTGGACAGGGGCGCCTTCAACAATGAGCAGTTCTTC | CASSQLDRGAFNNEQFF | TRBV4-1 | TRBD1 | TRBJ2-1 | .
TGTGCCTGGAGCCGCAAGGGACAGCCCTACAATGAGCAGTTCTTC | CAWSRKGQPYNEQFF | TRBV30 | TRBD1 | TRBJ2-1 | .
TGTGCCAGCACCGACGACAGGGGCTGGGGCTACACCTTC | CASTDDRGWGYTF | TRBV6-5 | TRBD1 | TRBJ1-2 | .
TGTGCCAGTAGTATAGATCCCGACAGGCCAGGGAACACTGAAGCTTTCTTT | CASSIDPDRPGNTEAFF | TRBV19 | . | TRBJ1-1 | once
TGTGCCAGCTCACCGCTTAAAAGACAGGGGGGCTACAATGAGCAGTTCTTC | CASSPLKRQGGYNEQFF | TRBV18 | TRBD1 | TRBJ2-1 | .